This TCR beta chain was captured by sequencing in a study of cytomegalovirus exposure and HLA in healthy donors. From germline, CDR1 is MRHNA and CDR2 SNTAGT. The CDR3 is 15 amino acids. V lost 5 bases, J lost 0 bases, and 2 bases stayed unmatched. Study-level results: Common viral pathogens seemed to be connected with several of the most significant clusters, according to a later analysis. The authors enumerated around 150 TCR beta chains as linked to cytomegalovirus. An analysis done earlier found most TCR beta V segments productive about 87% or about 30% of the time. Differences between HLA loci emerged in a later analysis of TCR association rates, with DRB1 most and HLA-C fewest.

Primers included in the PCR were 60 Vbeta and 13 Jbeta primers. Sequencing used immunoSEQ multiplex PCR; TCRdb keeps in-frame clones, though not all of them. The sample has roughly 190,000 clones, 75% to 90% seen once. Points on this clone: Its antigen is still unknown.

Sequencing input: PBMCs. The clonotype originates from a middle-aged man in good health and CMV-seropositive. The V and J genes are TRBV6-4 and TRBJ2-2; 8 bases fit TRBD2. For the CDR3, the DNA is TGTGCCAGCAGTAAGGGACTAGCGAACACCGGGGAGCTGTTTTTT. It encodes CASSKGLANTGELFF.